The entry that follows covers one TCR beta chain sequence. Its specificity is not known. The germline V gene has CDR1 SGHDN and CDR2 FVKESK. The CDR3 totals 14 residues. Trimming removed 0 bases at V and 8 bases at J, with 13 bases between. Data came from immunoSEQ multiplex PCR; TCRdb stores just in-frame clones and leaves some out. The sample holds some 550,000 clones, approximately 97% seen once. The sample originates from a study of shared clonotypes between healthy human individuals. Study findings and constraints: Relative to memory subsets, naive subsets generally showed larger estimated richness. Sampling covered blood only; tissue repertoires likely differ.

CD4+ cells underwent separation, giving CD45RA+ naive and CD45RA-negative memory subsets. Sequencing input: naive CD4+ T cells sorted from blood. Specified subset: CD45RA+ positively selected. The V and J genes are TRBV14 and TRBJ1-2, with a weak D call TRBD1 (5 bases). This receptor was obtained from a woman aged 30 to 39 in good health. CDR3 amino acids: CASSQDFQGIGYTF. CDR3 coding DNA: TGTGCCAGCAGCCAAGATTTTCAGGGAATAGGCTACACCTTC.